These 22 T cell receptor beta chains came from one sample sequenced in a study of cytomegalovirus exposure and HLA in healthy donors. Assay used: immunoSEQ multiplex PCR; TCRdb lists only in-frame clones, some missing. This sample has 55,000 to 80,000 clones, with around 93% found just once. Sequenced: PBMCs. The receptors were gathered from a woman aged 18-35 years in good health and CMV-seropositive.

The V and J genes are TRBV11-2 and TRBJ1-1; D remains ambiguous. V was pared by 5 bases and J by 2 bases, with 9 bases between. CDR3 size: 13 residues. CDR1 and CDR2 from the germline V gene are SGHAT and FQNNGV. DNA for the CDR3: TGTGCCAGCAGCGTCACACATAACACTGAAGCTTTCTTT. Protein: CASSVTHNTEAFF. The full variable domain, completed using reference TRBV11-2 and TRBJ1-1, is EAGVAQSPRYKIIEKRQSVAFWCNPISGHATLYWYQQILGQGPKLLIQFQNNGVVDDSQLPKDRFSAERLKGVDSTLKIQPAKLEDSAVYLCASSVTHNTEAFFGQGTRLTVV.

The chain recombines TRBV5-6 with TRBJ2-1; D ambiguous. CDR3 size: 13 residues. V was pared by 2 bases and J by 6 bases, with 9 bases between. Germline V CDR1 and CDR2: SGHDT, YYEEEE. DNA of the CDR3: TGTGCCAGCAGCTTTCGGGTGATCAATGAGCAGTTCTTC. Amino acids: CASSFRVINEQFF.

The CDR3: CASSLAAESEQFF. The CDR3 nucleotides are TGTGCCAGCAGCTTAGCCGCAGAAAGTGAGCAGTTCTTC. The chain couples TRBV7-7 to TRBJ2-1; unclear D gene. Trimming took 0 bases from V and 9 from J, leaving 9 bases between them. Per the germline V gene, CDR1 is SSHAT and CDR2 is FNYEAQ (reference sequence). The CDR3 covers 13 residues. The full variable domain, its missing parts supplied by reference TRBV7-7 and TRBJ2-1, is GAGVSQSPRYKVTKRGQDVTLRCDPISSHATLYWYQQALGQGPEFLTYFNYEAQPDKSGLPSDRFSAERPEGSISTLTIQRTEQRDSAMYRCASSLAAESEQFFGPGTRLTVL.

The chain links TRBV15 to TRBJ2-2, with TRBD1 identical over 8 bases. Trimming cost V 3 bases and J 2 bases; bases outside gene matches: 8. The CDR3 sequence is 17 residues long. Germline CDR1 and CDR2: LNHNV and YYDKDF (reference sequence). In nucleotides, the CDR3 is TGTGCCACCAGCAGGGGCCCGACAGGGGCAAACACCGGGGAGCTGTTTTTT. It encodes CATSRGPTGANTGELFF.

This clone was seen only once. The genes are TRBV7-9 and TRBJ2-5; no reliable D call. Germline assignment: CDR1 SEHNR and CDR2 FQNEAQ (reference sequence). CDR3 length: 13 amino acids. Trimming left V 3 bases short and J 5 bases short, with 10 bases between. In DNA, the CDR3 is TGTGCCAGCAGCTTCCCAGGAAAGGAGACCCAGTACTTC. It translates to CASSFPGKETQYF. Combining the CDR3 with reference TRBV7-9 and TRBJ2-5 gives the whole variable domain DTGVSQNPRHKITKRGQNVTFRCDPISEHNRLYWYRQTLGQGPEFLTYFQNEAQLEKSRLLSDRFSAERPKGSFSTLEIQRTEQGDSAMYLCASSFPGKETQYFGPGTRLLVL.

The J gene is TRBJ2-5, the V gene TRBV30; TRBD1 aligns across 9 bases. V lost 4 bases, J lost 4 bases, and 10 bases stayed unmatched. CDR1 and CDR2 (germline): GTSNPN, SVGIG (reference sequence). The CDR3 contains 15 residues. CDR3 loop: CAWTPGTGLLETQYF. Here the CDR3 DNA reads TGTGCCTGGACCCCCGGGACAGGGCTGTTAGAGACCCAGTACTTC.

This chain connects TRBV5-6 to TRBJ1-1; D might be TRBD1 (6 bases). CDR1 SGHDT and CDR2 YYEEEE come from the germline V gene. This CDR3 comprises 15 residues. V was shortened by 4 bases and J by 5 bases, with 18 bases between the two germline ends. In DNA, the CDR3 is TGTGCCAGCAGCCGCCCGGGAGGAGGGGGAACTGAAGCTTTCTTT. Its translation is CASSRPGGGGTEAFF.

The CDR3 region is CASSQGGDRGGHGYTF. CDR3 sequence (DNA): TGCGCCAGCAGCCAAGGGGGGGACAGGGGAGGTCATGGCTACACCTTC. The chain recombines TRBV4-3 with TRBJ1-2; the match to TRBD1 covers 10 bases. CDR3 length: 16 residues. With V trimmed by 1 base and J by 6 bases, 8 bases remained unmatched. Per germline, CDR1 LGHNA and CDR2 YSLEER.

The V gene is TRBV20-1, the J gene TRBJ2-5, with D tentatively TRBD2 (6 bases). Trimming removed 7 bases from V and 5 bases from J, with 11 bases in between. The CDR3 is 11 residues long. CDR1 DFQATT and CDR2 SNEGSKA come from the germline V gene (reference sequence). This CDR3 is CSVSRGETQYF. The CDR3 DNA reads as TGCAGTGTTAGCCGGGGGGAGACCCAGTACTTC.

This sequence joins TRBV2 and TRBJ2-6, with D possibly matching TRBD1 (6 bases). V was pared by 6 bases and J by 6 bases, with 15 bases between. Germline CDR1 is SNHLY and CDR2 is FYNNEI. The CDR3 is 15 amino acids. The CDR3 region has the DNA TGTGCCAGCAGCCTCCTACAGGGAACGGCCAACGTCCTGACTTTC. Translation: CASSLLQGTANVLTF.

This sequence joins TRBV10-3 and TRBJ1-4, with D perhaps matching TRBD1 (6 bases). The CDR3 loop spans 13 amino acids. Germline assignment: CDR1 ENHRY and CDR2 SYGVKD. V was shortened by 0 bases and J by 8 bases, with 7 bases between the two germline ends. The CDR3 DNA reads TGTGCCATCAGTGAGTCGACAGGAGAAAAACTGTTTTTT. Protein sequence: CAISESTGEKLFF.

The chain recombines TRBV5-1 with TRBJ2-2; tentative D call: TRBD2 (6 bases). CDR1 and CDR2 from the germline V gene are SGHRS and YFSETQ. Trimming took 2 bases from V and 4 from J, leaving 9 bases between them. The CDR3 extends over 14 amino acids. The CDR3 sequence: CASSFTEGTGELFF. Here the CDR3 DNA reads TGCGCCAGCAGCTTTACGGAGGGCACCGGGGAGCTGTTTTTT.

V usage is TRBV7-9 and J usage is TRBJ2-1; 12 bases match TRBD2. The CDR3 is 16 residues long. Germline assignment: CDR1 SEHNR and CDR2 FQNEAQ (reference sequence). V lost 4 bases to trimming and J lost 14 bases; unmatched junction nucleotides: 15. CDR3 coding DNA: TGTGCCAGCAGCTCGGCCGGACTAGCGGGAAATATGAGGGAGTTCTTC. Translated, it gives CASSSAGLAGNMREFF.

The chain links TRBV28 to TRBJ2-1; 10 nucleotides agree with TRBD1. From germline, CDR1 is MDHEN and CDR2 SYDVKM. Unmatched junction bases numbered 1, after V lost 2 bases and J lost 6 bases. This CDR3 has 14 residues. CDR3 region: CASSLGDRGNEQFF. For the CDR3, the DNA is TGTGCCAGCAGTTTAGGGGACAGGGGCAATGAGCAGTTCTTC.

As DNA, the CDR3 is TGTGCCAGCTCGGGGACAGGGCTAATTTACAATGAGCAGTTCTTC. It codes for CASSGTGLIYNEQFF. The V and J genes are TRBV7-3 and TRBJ2-1; 9 bases are shared with TRBD1. The CDR3 totals 15 residues. V lost 8 bases, J lost 4 bases, and 9 bases stayed unmatched. Looked up from germline, CDR1 is SGHTA and CDR2 is FQGTGA.

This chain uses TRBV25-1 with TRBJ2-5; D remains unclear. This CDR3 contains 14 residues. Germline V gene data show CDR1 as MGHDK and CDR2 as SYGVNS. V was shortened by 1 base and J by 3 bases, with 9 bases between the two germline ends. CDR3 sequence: CASSEFLGEETQYF. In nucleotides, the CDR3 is TGTGCCAGCAGTGAATTCCTAGGAGAAGAGACCCAGTACTTC.

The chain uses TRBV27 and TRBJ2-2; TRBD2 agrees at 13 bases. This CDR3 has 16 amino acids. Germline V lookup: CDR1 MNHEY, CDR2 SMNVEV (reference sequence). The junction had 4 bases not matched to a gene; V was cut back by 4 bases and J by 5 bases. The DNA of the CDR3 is TGTGCCAGCAGTTGGACTAGCGGGAGTCTAACCGGGGAGCTGTTTTTT. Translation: CASSWTSGSLTGELFF.

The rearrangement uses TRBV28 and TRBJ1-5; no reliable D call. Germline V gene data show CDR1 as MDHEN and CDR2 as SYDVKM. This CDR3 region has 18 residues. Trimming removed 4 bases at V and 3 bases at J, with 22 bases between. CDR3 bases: TGTGCCAGCAGTTACCCGGGTTCGTCCCTAGAGCTCAATCAGCCCCAGCATTTT. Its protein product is CASSYPGSSLELNQPQHF.

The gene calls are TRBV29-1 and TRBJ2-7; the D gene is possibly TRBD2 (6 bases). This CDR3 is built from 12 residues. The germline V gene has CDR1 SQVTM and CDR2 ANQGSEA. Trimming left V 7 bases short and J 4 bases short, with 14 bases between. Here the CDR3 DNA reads TGCAGCGCCGGGACTGAGCCGTACGAGCAGTACTTC. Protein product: CSAGTEPYEQYF.

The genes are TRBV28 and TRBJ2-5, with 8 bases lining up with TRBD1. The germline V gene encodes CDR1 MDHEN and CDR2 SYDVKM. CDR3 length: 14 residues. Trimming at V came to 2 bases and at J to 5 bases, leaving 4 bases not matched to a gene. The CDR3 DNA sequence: TGTGCCAGCAGTTTACCAGGGGGCCGTGAGACCCAGTACTTC. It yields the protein CASSLPGGRETQYF.

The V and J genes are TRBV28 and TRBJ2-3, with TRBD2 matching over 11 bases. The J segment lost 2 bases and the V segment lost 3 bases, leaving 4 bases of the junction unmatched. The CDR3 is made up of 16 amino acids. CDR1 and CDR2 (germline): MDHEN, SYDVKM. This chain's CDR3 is CASSFLAGGTTDTQYF. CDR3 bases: TGTGCCAGCAGTTTCCTAGCGGGGGGTACCACAGATACGCAGTATTTT.

The CDR3: CASSQADTEAFF. CDR3 bases: TGTGCCAGCAGCCAAGCGGACACTGAAGCTTTCTTT. This sequence joins TRBV7-9 and TRBJ1-1; D gene unclear. The germline V gene has CDR1 SEHNR and CDR2 FQNEAQ (reference sequence). V shed 5 bases and J shed 3 bases, with 7 bases lying between them. This CDR3 has 12 residues. The full variable domain, in which reference TRBV7-9 and TRBJ1-1 provide the parts outside the CDR3, is DTGVSQNPRHKITKRGQNVTFRCDPISEHNRLYWYRQTLGQGPEFLTYFQNEAQLEKSRLLSDRFSAERPKGSFSTLEIQRTEQGDSAMYLCASSQADTEAFFGQGTRLTVV.